A selection of T cell receptor beta chains follows, all from one sample in a study of cytomegalovirus exposure and HLA in healthy donors. TCRdb's table, derived via immunoSEQ multiplex PCR, lists solely in-frame clones and lacks some. The repertoire holds approximately 75,000 clones, with less than 85% as singletons. Sequenced input: PBMCs. These receptors all stem from a male donor in good health and CMV-seronegative. Both conserved end residues are part of each CDR3. The order of the fields is V gene, J gene, CDR3 protein.

TRBV19	TRBJ1-3	CASSGQGGLRGTIYF
TRBV5-1	TRBJ2-3	CASWEIAGGPTDTQYF
TRBV30	TRBJ1-4	CAWSEGFNEKLFF
TRBV7-2	TRBJ2-3	CASSPLLGGSTDTQYF
TRBV4-3	TRBJ1-1	CASSQGTGLDTEAFF
TRBV5-1	TRBJ2-1	CASRRTSGYNEQFF
TRBV9	TRBJ2-2	CASSVAAGFANTGELFF
TRBV19	TRBJ1-1	CASSISAGNTEAFF
TRBV4-1	TRBJ1-2	CASGAPTGTGGGYPF
TRBV5-1	TRBJ2-6	CASSFDSQLANVLTF
TRBV6-5	TRBJ2-5	CASSPRGEPQETQYF
TRBV7-7	TRBJ2-5	CASSLGGHSQETQYF
TRBV5-1	TRBJ2-5	CASSLAGVVGETQYF
TRBV5-1	TRBJ1-1	CASSFGGGTEAFF
TRBV6-5	TRBJ1-6	CASRNRGGSPLHF
TRBV5-1	TRBJ2-5	CASSLEGGRETQYF
TRBV25-1	TRBJ1-1	CASSDGGRGEVAFF
TRBV6-5	TRBJ2-5	CASNRQGAWETQYF
TRBV5-4	TRBJ1-2	CASSLGQGEGNYGYTF
TRBV7-9	TRBJ1-2	CSSSPGQGGYTF
TRBV29-1	TRBJ1-2	CSVVGEGQDGYPF
TRBV9	TRBJ2-5	CASSVDGKETQYF
TRBV7-8	TRBJ2-3	CASSLEGEPSTDTQYF
TRBV2	TRBJ1-6	CASRGRDPSSPLHF
TRBV7-2	TRBJ2-5	CASSLVPPGRAETQYF
TRBV30	TRBJ1-2	CAWRSSARADYGYTF
TRBV4-1	TRBJ2-7	CASSQDGRGVSYEQYF